There are a few counts of the clone carrying this TCR beta chain. Its specificity is unknown. This entry comes from a study of T cell repertoires in cytomegalovirus infection. About the study: Indications of both CMV infection and matching HLA type were provided by public TCR beta signatures.

Via MiXCR, TCRdb re-called the reads, giving one row per CDR3 protein. The sample has about 900,000 distinct CDR3 sequences, roughly 30% seen once. This sample comprised cultured CD8+ T cells from PBMCs, obtained from culture after CMV antigen stimulation. The clonotype was recovered from a human donor in good health (CMV status not recorded). Some clones in this sample may be carry-over from other donors' samples.

CDR3 DNA sequence: TGTGCCAGCATGCGGCACCGGGACAAGCTTTTTAGTAATGAGCAGTTCTTC. Residues: CASMRHRDKLFSNEQFF. The chain has TRBV27 and TRBJ2-1; perhaps TRBD1 as D (6 bases). With 7 bases removed from V and 7 bases from J, the gap between germline ends came to 26 bases. The CDR3 sequence is 17 residues long. Germline V lookup: CDR1 MNHEY, CDR2 SMNVEV (reference sequence).